This entry lists 18 T cell receptor beta chains sequenced from one sample in a study of T cell clonotyping in hematopoietic cell transplantation. Time point indicated: recipient sample about 28 days before transplant, after cytoreduction. Here immunoSEQ multiplex PCR was the method, and the copy in TCRdb shows in-frame clones only, minus some. This sample yields 15,000 to 20,000 clones, of which 70% to 85% are seen a single time; less than 20% belongs to the top ten. The input for sequencing was peripheral blood mononuclear cells, taken before stem cell transplant. The receptor set was obtained from a man between 60 and 75 years old with acute myeloid leukemia. Some clones in this sample may be carry-over from other donors' samples.

V is TRBV6-5 and J is TRBJ2-7, with unresolved D. Germline V gene data show CDR1 as MNHEY and CDR2 as SVGAGI. The CDR3 has 15 amino acids. Trimming took off 2 bases at V and 7 bases at J, with 18 bases between the two ends. The CDR3 region is CASSYLVSGFGEQYF. CDR3 DNA sequence: TGTGCCAGCAGTTACCTGGTTTCCGGGTTCGGTGAGCAGTACTTC.

The rearrangement links TRBV7-3 to TRBJ1-1; weak D call: TRBD1 (5 bases). V was shortened by 0 bases and J by 10 bases, with 15 bases between the two germline ends. Germline V CDR1 and CDR2: SGHTA, FQGTGA. This CDR3 is 14 amino acids long. The CDR3 nucleotides read TGTGCCAGCAGCTTAACGGCAGGAGGGGAGGTAGCTTTCTTT. Protein sequence: CASSLTAGGEVAFF.

This chain joins TRBV4-3 and TRBJ1-2; 7 bases align to TRBD1. The V gene end was trimmed by 2 bases and the J gene end by 0 bases; junction bases not matched to a gene: 9. This CDR3 comprises 17 residues. Germline V gene data show CDR1 as LGHNA and CDR2 as YSLEER. The CDR3 nucleotides read TGCGCCAGCAGCCAAAGTCCGAACAGGGGATCTAACTATGGCTACACCTTC. Protein sequence: CASSQSPNRGSNYGYTF.

V gene TRBV19 combines with J gene TRBJ2-7; tentatively, D is TRBD2 (6 bases). Germline values: CDR1 LNHDA, CDR2 SQIVND (reference sequence). This CDR3 is 16 amino acids long. The V gene lost 1 base and the J gene lost 2 bases, with 15 bases spanning the gap. CDR3 sequence (DNA): TGTGCCAGTAGTATAGGTAGTTTAGCGGAGCCCTACGAGCAGTACTTC. It codes for CASSIGSLAEPYEQYF.

Relative to its sample, this clone is medium-sized. The gene calls are TRBV4-2 and TRBJ2-7, with no clear D. Germline V gene lookup returns CDR1 LGHNA and CDR2 YNFKEQ. The CDR3 consists of 16 residues. V was shortened by 0 bases and J by 0 bases, with 12 bases between the two germline ends. As DNA, the CDR3 is TGTGCCAGCAGCCAAGAAGTGTTTTTTGGCTCCTACGAGCAGTACTTC. This sequence encodes CASSQEVFFGSYEQYF.

In its sample, this clone was seen a few times. J is TRBJ1-6 and V is TRBV10-2; D remains ambiguous. The germline gives CDR1 WSHSY, CDR2 SAAADI. Trimming shortened V by 0 bases and J by 7 bases, and 10 bases separated the two germline ends. The CDR3 covers 15 residues. The CDR3 sequence: CASSESGAGNSPLHF. Written as DNA, the CDR3 is TGCGCCAGCAGTGAGTCCGGTGCGGGGAATTCACCCCTCCACTTT.

This chain joins TRBV7-3 and TRBJ1-2; 7 nucleotides align to TRBD1. The CDR3 loop spans 14 amino acids. In germline, CDR1 is SGHTA, CDR2 FQGTGA. J was trimmed by 7 bases and V by 3 bases; bases with no gene match: 8. As DNA, the CDR3 is TGTGCCAGCAGCTTGAGGGGGCGCAAAGGTGGCTACACCTTC. Protein: CASSLRGRKGGYTF.

This clone was recorded once. The chain has TRBV7-2 and TRBJ2-3, with D possibly called TRBD1 or TRBD2 (5 bases each). CDR1 and CDR2 (germline): SGHTA, FQGNSA. The CDR3 extends over 14 amino acids. V was pared by 4 bases and J by 4 bases, with 12 bases between. The CDR3 loop reads CASSSFQGADTQYF. In DNA, the CDR3 is TGTGCCAGCAGCTCGTTCCAGGGAGCAGATACGCAGTATTTT.

The chain is built from TRBV5-1 and TRBJ2-6; tentatively, D is TRBD1 (5 bases). Germline lookup yields CDR1 SGHRS and CDR2 YFSETQ. The CDR3 consists of 18 residues. V lost 4 bases, J lost 0 bases, and 17 bases lay in between. Here the CDR3 reads CASSPDSLQSSGANVLTF. CDR3 nucleotides: TGCGCCAGCAGCCCCGACAGCCTCCAAAGCTCTGGGGCCAACGTCCTGACTTTC.

The gene calls are TRBV5-1 and TRBJ1-3, with D tentatively TRBD1 (5 bases). Germline values: CDR1 SGHRS, CDR2 YFSETQ. The CDR3 consists of 14 residues. The germline V and J ends were trimmed by 4 bases and 3 bases, with 11 bases remaining between them. CDR3 DNA: TGCGCCAGCAGCCTAGGACAAGGTGGAAACACCATATATTTT. It specifies CASSLGQGGNTIYF. The full variable domain, rest sourced from reference TRBV5-1 and TRBJ1-3, is KAGVTQTPRYLIKTRGQQVTLSCSPISGHRSVSWYQQTPGQGLQFLFEYFSETQRNKGNFPGRFSGRQFSNSRSEMNVSTLELGDSALYLCASSLGQGGNTIYFGEGSWLTVV.

The chain is built from TRBV6-5 and TRBJ2-5; TRBD2 matches at 9 bases. The CDR3 has 15 residues. Trimming cost V 5 bases and J 7 bases; bases outside gene matches: 11. Germline-derived CDR1 and CDR2 are MNHEY and SVGAGI. CDR3 residues: CASSVSAGGQLTQYF. The CDR3 bases are TGTGCCAGCAGTGTGTCCGCGGGGGGGCAGCTGACCCAGTACTTC.

The chain joins TRBV5-3 to TRBJ1-2; TRBD1 agrees at 12 bases. TRBV5-3 is sorted into the ORF group, with uncertain function. V trimming: 4 bases; J trimming: 8 bases; junction bases outside the gene matches: 9. The CDR3 consists of 15 residues. The CDR3 coding sequence is TGTGCCAGAAGCAATACCGGGACAGGGGGCCGCGGCTACACCTTC. Protein sequence: CARSNTGTGGRGYTF.

The V and J genes are TRBV28 and TRBJ2-2; D could derive from TRBD1 or TRBD2 (5 bases each). CDR1 MDHEN and CDR2 SYDVKM come from the germline V gene. The length of the CDR3 is 14 residues. V lost 5 bases to trimming and J lost 6 bases, with 13 bases between them. The CDR3 coding sequence is TGTGCCAGCAGTAGGGACCTAGGATCCGGGGAGCTGTTTTTT. As protein: CASSRDLGSGELFF.

The chain is built from TRBV28 and TRBJ2-7; possible D gene TRBD1, 5 bases. This CDR3 comprises 12 residues. From germline, CDR1 is MDHEN and CDR2 SYDVKM. The ends were cut back, 10 bases at V and 2 bases at J, with 12 bases in the middle. The CDR3 coding sequence is TGTGCCACCAAAGGGGAACCCTACGAGCAGTACTTC. Protein product: CATKGEPYEQYF. The full variable domain, with the rest looked up from reference TRBV28 and TRBJ2-7, is DVKVTQSSRYLVKRTGEKVFLECVQDMDHENMFWYRQDPGLGLRLIYFSYDVKMKEKGDIPEGYSVSREKKERFSLILESASTNQTSMYLCATKGEPYEQYFGPGTRLTVT.

The rearrangement links TRBV4-1 to TRBJ1-2, with D uncertain. Germline CDR1 reads MGHRA; CDR2 reads YSYEKL. The CDR3 covers 14 residues. V dropped 0 bases and J dropped 4 bases, with 9 bases sitting between them. This chain's CDR3 is CASSQEDGFYGYTF. CDR3 DNA: TGCGCCAGCAGCCAAGAAGACGGATTCTATGGCTACACCTTC.

The V and J genes are TRBV5-1 and TRBJ1-4; D is ambiguous. The germline V gene has CDR1 SGHRS and CDR2 YFSETQ. The V end lost 1 base, the J end lost 5 bases, and 6 bases lay between the germline ends. The CDR3 has 13 residues. The CDR3 reads CASSLMDNEKLFF. CDR3 coding DNA: TGCGCCAGCAGCTTGATGGACAATGAAAAACTGTTTTTT. Looking up the rest from reference TRBV5-1 and TRBJ1-4 gives the full variable domain: KAGVTQTPRYLIKTRGQQVTLSCSPISGHRSVSWYQQTPGQGLQFLFEYFSETQRNKGNFPGRFSGRQFSNSRSEMNVSTLELGDSALYLCASSLMDNEKLFFGSGTQLSVL.

This chain joins TRBV28 and TRBJ1-2; D is unresolved. CDR3 length equals 12 residues. Looked up from germline, CDR1 is MDHEN and CDR2 is SYDVKM. Trimming stripped 7 bases from V and 7 bases from J, with 13 bases between. CDR3 loop: CASNLRGFGYTF. Here the CDR3 DNA reads TGTGCCAGCAACTTACGAGGGTTTGGCTACACCTTC.

The rearrangement joins TRBV28 to TRBJ2-2; no firm D call. The CDR3 extends over 14 amino acids. V was cut by 4 bases and J by 8 bases, with 14 bases left in between. Germline V gene data show CDR1 as MDHEN and CDR2 as SYDVKM. The chain's CDR3 is CASSSRVTLGELFF. CDR3 nucleotide sequence: TGTGCCAGCAGTTCTCGGGTCACCCTAGGGGAGCTGTTTTTT.